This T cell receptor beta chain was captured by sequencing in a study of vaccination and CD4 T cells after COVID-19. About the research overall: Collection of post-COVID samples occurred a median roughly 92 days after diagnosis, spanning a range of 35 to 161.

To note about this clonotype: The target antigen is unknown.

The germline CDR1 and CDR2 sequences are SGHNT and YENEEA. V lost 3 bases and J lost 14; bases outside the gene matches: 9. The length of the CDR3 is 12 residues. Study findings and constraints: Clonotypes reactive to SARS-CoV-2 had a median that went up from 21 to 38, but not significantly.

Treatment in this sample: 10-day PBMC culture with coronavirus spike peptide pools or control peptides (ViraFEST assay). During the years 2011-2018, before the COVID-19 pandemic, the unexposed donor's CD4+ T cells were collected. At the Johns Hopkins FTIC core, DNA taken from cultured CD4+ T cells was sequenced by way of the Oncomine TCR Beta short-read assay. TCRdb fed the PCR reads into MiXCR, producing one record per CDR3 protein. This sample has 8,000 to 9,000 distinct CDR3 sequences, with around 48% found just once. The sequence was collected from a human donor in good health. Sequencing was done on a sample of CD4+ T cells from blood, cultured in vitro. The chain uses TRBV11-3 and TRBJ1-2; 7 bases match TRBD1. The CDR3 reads CASSFGTAARTF. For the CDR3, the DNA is TGTGCCAGCAGCTTCGGGACAGCAGCTCGGACCTTC.